This TCR beta chain was observed in a study of blood T cells in healthy people across ages. This clonotype has ten or more counts. Through a sample-barcoded 5' primer and a J-beta primer mix, a second PCR was run for roughly 6 to 11 cycles. TCRdb ran MiXCR on the 5' RACE reads and lists one entry per CDR3 protein. The repertoire holds about 1 million distinct CDR3 sequences, more than 40% seen once, with over 15% in the top ten. This CDR3 contains 19 residues. The germline gives CDR1 SGHDT, CDR2 YYEEEE. Trimming cost V 3 bases and J 2 bases; bases outside gene matches: 12. The sample consisted of blood. The V call is TRBV5-6, the J call TRBJ2-1, with 12 positions matching TRBD2. This sequence was found in a woman aged 55-75 years in good health. The CDR3 DNA reads TGTGCCAGCAGCTCGAGCGGGACTAGCGGGCCGAGGGCCTACAATGAGCAGTTCTTC. This gives the protein CASSSSGTSGPRAYNEQFF.